A selection of T cell receptor beta chains follows, all from one sample in a study of T cell changes during pregnancy in multiple sclerosis. This table comes from immunoSEQ multiplex PCR, and its TCRdb copy is limited to in-frame clones, with some not included. The sample holds 75,000 to 90,000 clones; roughly 92% are singletons and the top ten take 0.2% to 0.25%. This specimen consisted of CD4+ T cells from peripheral blood mononuclear cells, obtained before pregnancy. Receptors were obtained from a female donor with multiple sclerosis, enrolled in a pregnancy study. CDR3s include the opening cysteine and the closing phenylalanine or tryptophan. A D gene is named only where the DNA matches it firmly. Clone size is stated in some rows and not others, as once, few, many or a class when expanded.

-,TRBV6-1,TRBJ2-7,once,TGTGCCAGCAGGGAGGGGACAGCCTACGAGCAGTACTTC,CASREGTAYEQYF
-,TRBV7-3,TRBJ1-6,-,TGTGCCAGCAGCTCGGGGGGCAATTCACCCCTCCACTTT,CASSSGGNSPLHF
-,TRBV29-1,TRBJ1-6,-,TGCAGCGTAAAGACAGCGACGAATTCACCCCTCCACTTT,CSVKTATNSPLHF
TRBD1,TRBV4-2,TRBJ1-5,-,TGTGCCAGCAGCCAAGCTGGAGGGGGCTGGCAGCCCCAGCATTTT,CASSQAGGGWQPQHF
-,TRBV28,TRBJ1-2,-,TGTGCCAGCAGTCCACCTCGGGAAAACTATGGCTACACCTTC,CASSPPRENYGYTF
TRBD1,TRBV7-2,TRBJ1-3,-,TGTGCCAGCAGCTTCGGGGACAGTAGAAACACCATATATTTT,CASSFGDSRNTIYF
TRBD1,TRBV7-7,TRBJ2-2,-,TGTGCCAGCAGCTTAGGGGCCCGACAGGGTAGCACCGGGGAGCTGTTTTTT,CASSLGARQGSTGELFF
TRBD1,TRBV5-1,TRBJ2-1,-,TGCGCCAGCACGAGACAGGGGTCCGCTGAGCAGTTCTTC,CASTRQGSAEQFF
-,TRBV28,TRBJ2-7,once,TGTGCCAGCACCCTTTTCGCAGGGAACTACGAGCAGTACTTC,CASTLFAGNYEQYF
-,TRBV5-1,TRBJ1-3,-,TGCGCCAGCAGCTTGACGGGGATCCTCTCTGGAAACACCATATATTTT,CASSLTGILSGNTIYF